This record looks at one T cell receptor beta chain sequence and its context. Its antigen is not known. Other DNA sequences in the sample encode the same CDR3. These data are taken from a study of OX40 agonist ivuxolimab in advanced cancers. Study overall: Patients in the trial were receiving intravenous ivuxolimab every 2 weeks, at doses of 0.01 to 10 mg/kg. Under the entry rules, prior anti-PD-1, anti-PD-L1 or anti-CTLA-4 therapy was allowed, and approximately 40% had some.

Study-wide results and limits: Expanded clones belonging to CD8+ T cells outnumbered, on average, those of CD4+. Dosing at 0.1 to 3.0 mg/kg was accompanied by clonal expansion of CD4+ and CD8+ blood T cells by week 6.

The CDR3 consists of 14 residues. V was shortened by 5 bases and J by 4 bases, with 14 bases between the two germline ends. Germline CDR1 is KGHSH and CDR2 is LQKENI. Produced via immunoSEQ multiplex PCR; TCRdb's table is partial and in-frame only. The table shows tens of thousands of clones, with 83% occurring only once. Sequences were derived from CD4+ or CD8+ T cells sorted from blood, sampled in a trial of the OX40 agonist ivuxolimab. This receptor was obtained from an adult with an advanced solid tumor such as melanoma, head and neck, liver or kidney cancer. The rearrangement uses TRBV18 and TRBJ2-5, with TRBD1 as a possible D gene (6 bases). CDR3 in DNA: TGTGCCAGCTCAGGACAGCAGGGAGTAGAGACCCAGTACTTC. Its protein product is CASSGQQGVETQYF. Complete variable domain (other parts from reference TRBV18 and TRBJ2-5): NAGVMQNPRHLVRRRGQEARLRCSPMKGHSHVYWYRQLPEEGLKFMVYLQKENIIDESGMPKERFSAEFPKEGPSILRIQQVVRGDSAAYFCASSGQQGVETQYFGPGTRLLVL.